Listed below are T cell receptor beta chains from one sample, sequenced in a study of sequential checkpoint blockade in melanoma. Assay: immunoSEQ multiplex PCR; the TCRdb copy retains only in-frame clones and omits some. Of over 15,000 clones detected, 70% to 75% appear once; the ten largest clones hold 34%. The starting material was CD8+ T cells sorted from blood (inferred from file names), obtained from a patient given nivolumab and ipilimumab in sequence. These receptor sequences come from a human donor with melanoma. The CDR3 runs from the conserved cysteine through the conserved F or W. D genes are given only for firm matches. Where a row states a size, it is once, few, many or the class of an expanded clone; other rows omit it.

>.|TRBJ1-1|TRBV5-5|medium-sized
TGTGCCAGTCGCGGGGACCTGAACACTGAAGCTTTCTTT
CASRGDLNTEAFF
>.|TRBJ2-7|TRBV6-5|.
TGTGCCAGCAGCCAGGGTGCAGGCCCGTCCTACGAGCAGTACTTC
CASSQGAGPSYEQYF
>TRBD1|TRBJ1-3|TRBV28|few
TGTGCCAGCAGTTTTGGGACAGGAGGAAACACCATATATTTT
CASSFGTGGNTIYF
>TRBD2|TRBJ2-7|TRBV5-1|.
TGCGCCAGCAGCACGGCGGGGGGGTGGAACGAGCAGTACTTC
CASSTAGGWNEQYF
>TRBD1|TRBJ2-3|TRBV6-1|.
TGTGCCAGCACCCCCGGGACAGGGGGCGCAGATACGCAGTATTTT
CASTPGTGGADTQYF
>.|TRBJ1-1|TRBV7-9|.
TGTGCCAGCAGCCCTACAGGGCGAGACACTGAAGCTTTCTTT
CASSPTGRDTEAFF
>.|TRBJ2-2|TRBV10-2|.
TGCGCCAGCCTAAGCGGGCCCGGGGAGCTGTTTTTT
CASLSGPGELFF
>TRBD1|TRBJ1-2|TRBV10-2|.
TGCGCCAGCTCGGGACAGATAGAGACTGGTGGCTACACCTTC
CASSGQIETGGYTF
>.|TRBJ2-1|TRBV27|once
TGTGCCAGCAGTTTAAGTCAGGGTATTTACAATGAGCAGTTCTTC
CASSLSQGIYNEQFF
>.|TRBJ2-2|TRBV5-1|.
TGCGCCAGCAGCTTGGCCGGAGGGGCTTACACCGGGGAGCTGTTTTTT
CASSLAGGAYTGELFF
>TRBD1|TRBJ2-3|TRBV9|.
TGTGCCAGCAACAACCGGGACAGGGGTGGCACAGATACGCAGTATTTT
CASNNRDRGGTDTQYF
>TRBD1|TRBJ2-7|TRBV27|.
TGTGCCAGCAGTCCTACAGGGGGATACTCCTACGAGCAGTACTTC
CASSPTGGYSYEQYF
>TRBD2|TRBJ2-7|TRBV5-1|.
TGCGCCAGCAGCTTGACTAGCGGGAACTACGAGCAGTACTTC
CASSLTSGNYEQYF
>TRBD2|TRBJ2-7|TRBV5-1|few
TGCGCCAGCAGCTTGGATAGCGGGGGGCCTAAGAGCTACGAGCAGTACTTC
CASSLDSGGPKSYEQYF
>.|TRBJ2-2|TRBV12-2|.
TGTGCAAGTCCACCGGGCCCGTGCGGGACCGGGGAGCTGTTTTTT
CASPPGPCGTGELFF
>TRBD1|TRBJ1-1|TRBV7-6|.
TGTGCCAGCAGCTGGACAGGGGGGACGAACACTGAAGCTTTCTTT
CASSWTGGTNTEAFF
>.|TRBJ2-4|TRBV27|.
TGTGCCAGCAGTTTGACAGGACTTCCCAAAAACATTCAGTACTTC
CASSLTGLPKNIQYF
>.|TRBJ1-2|TRBV6-5|few
TGCGCCAGCAGTGAGTCGTCTGACATATATGGCTACACCTTC
CASSESSDIYGYTF
>.|TRBJ2-7|TRBV5-4|.
TGTGCCAGCAGCTTGGCAGACAGACCCTACGAGCAGTACTTC
CASSLADRPYEQYF
>TRBD2|TRBJ2-3|TRBV19|.
TGTGCCAGTAAGCCTAGCGGTGACACAGATACGCAGTATTTT
CASKPSGDTDTQYF
>TRBD2|TRBJ2-5|TRBV18|.
TGTGCCAGCTCACCACAAGGGAGTAGCGGGGGCCAAGAGACCCAGTACTTC
CASSPQGSSGGQETQYF
>TRBD2|TRBJ2-1|TRBV6-4|.
TGTGCCAGCAGCCGACTAGCGGGAGGTTCCGATGAGCAGTTCTTC
CASSRLAGGSDEQFF
>TRBD1|TRBJ2-7|TRBV15|.
TGTGCCACCAGCAATCGGGACAGTTCCTACGAGCAGTACTTC
CATSNRDSSYEQYF
>.|TRBJ1-1|TRBV9|.
TGTGCCAGCAATGGGGGGGGGAACACTGAAGCTTTCTTT
CASNGGGNTEAFF
>.|TRBJ2-6|TRBV27|.
TGTGCCAGCAGTTCCAGGGAAGGTTCTGGGGCCAACGTCCTGACTTTC
CASSSREGSGANVLTF
>TRBD1|TRBJ2-5|TRBV4-1|.
TGCGCCAGCAGCCAAGTTAGGGACAGAATAATAGAGACCCAGTACTTC
CASSQVRDRIIETQYF